A single T cell receptor (beta chain) is shown here with its context. PCR primers comprised 60 Vbeta and 13 Jbeta primers. The assay was immunoSEQ multiplex PCR, and TCRdb's table has in-frame clones only and misses some. The sample lists about 120,000 clones; 78% were seen once. This sample is drawn from a study of cytomegalovirus exposure and HLA in healthy donors. Germline V gene lookup returns CDR1 SGHAT and CDR2 FQNNGV. This CDR3 has 16 amino acids. V was clipped by 5 bases and J by 7 bases, with 20 bases between them. V usage is TRBV11-2 and J usage is TRBJ1-4; maybe TRBD1 (6 bases). The specimen sequenced was PBMCs. This sequence originates from a young woman in good health and CMV-seropositive. CDR3 amino acids: CASSPRQAKEAEKLFF. The DNA for the CDR3 is TGTGCCAGCAGCCCAAGACAGGCAAAGGAGGCTGAAAAACTGTTTTTT.